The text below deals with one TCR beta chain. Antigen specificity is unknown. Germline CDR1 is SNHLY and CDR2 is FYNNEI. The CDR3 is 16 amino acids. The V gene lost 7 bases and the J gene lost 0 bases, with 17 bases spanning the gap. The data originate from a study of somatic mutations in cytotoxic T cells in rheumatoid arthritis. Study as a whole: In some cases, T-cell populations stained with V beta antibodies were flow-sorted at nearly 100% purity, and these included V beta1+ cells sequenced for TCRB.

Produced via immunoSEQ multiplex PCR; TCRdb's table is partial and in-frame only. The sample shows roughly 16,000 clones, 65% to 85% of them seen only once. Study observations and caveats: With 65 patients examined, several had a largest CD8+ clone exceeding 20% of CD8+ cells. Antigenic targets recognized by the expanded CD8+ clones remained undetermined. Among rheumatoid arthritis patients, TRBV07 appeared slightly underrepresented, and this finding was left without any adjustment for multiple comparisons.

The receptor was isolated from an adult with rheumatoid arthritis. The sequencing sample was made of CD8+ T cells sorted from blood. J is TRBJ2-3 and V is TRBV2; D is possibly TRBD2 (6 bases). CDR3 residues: CASNPLAGSSTDTQYF. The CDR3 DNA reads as TGTGCCAGCAATCCCCTTGCGGGGTCTAGCACAGATACGCAGTATTTT.